Sequencing of this T cell receptor beta chain was carried out in a study of OX40 agonist ivuxolimab in advanced cancers. In terms of the full investigation: Ivuxolimab was an agonistic, fully human IgG2 monoclonal antibody directed against OX40 (CD134), a costimulatory receptor. Intravenous ivuxolimab was administered to patients every 2 weeks at six dose levels: 0.01, 0.1, 0.3, 1.5, 3 and 10 mg/kg. Among the roughly 52 dose-escalation patients, about 20 had hepatocellular carcinoma, 15 or so melanoma, 9 renal cell carcinoma and 9 head and neck cancer. In the dose-escalation cohort, 82.7% of patients were male, and the mean age was around 65 years with a range of roughly 20 to 85. Patients were allowed to have had prior anti-PD-1, anti-PD-L1 or anti-CTLA-4 therapy, and 30% to 50% of the dose-escalation patients had previously received checkpoint inhibitors. Three dose-escalation patients achieved partial responses, one with hepatocellular carcinoma and two with cutaneous melanoma. Peripheral TCRbeta sequencing aimed to test whether ivuxolimab altered TCR sequence diversity and caused clonal T-cell expansion. The monotherapy dose-escalation portion (N ≈ 56 patients) of the phase I ivuxolimab trial is reported in the paper.

CDR3 length: 15 amino acids, cysteine to phenylalanine. Kept here is only the CDR3 DNA, which spans 45 bases and is read in frame from base 1. Based on the germline V gene, the CDR1 and CDR2 sequences are KGHSY and FQNENV. Relative to germline, V is 0 bases shorter and J is 1 base shorter, with 9 bases between their ends. To sequence the TCRbeta CDR3 region, genomic DNA was isolated from the sorted cells. The immunoSEQ Assay was used for sequencing of TCRbeta CDR3 regions. What TCRdb holds here is the immuneACCESS table cut down to in-frame rearrangements. Part of the clones is not present; checked against another copy, under half of the missing clones reflect an unresolved V gene, and the others are unexplained. The sample table holds 90,000 or so clones, of which about 94% were seen once. In total, the top ten clones hold 0.95% to 1.3% of the sample. Turning to this clone: Its binding antigen is unknown. No clone much larger than this one lies a single base away; base qualities are absent.

Patients with autoimmune disease history or receiving systemic immunosuppression were excluded from the trial. Peripheral blood for TCR sequencing was collected from all dose cohorts at baseline, on cycle 4 day 1, and on cycle 7 day 1. Samples were obtained from an open-label, multicenter, first-in-human phase I dose-escalation trial of ivuxolimab. Adults with locally advanced or metastatic melanoma, renal cell, hepatocellular, or head and neck squamous cell carcinoma were enrolled in the trial. Before TCR sequencing, CD4+ T cells and CD8+ T cells were sorted from peripheral blood as separate populations. Results the study describes overall, beyond this receptor: On average, CD8+ T cells showed more expanded clones than CD4+ T cells after ivuxolimab. Low levels of normalized T-cell clonal expansion were also seen in some nonresponding patients. Clonal expansion of both CD4+ and CD8+ blood T cells was observed from baseline to week 6 at doses 0.1 to 3.0 mg/kg. In the 0.1-3.0 mg/kg groups, partial responders had among the lowest normalized peripheral clonal expansion, particularly in CD8+ T cells. The antigen specificity of the peripheral T cells that underwent clonal expansion was not determined.

This clonotype originated in an adult with an advanced solid tumor such as melanoma, head and neck, liver or kidney cancer. The specimen comprised CD4+ or CD8+ T cells sorted from blood, sampled in a trial of the OX40 agonist ivuxolimab. This receptor chain uses TRBV16 and TRBJ2-5; TRBD2 could be the D gene, as 6 bases match. The nucleotides are TGTGCCAGCAGCCAATCGGGGGGTCCCCAAGAGACCCAGTACTTC. Its amino acids are CASSQSGGPQETQYF. When the CDR3 is completed using the reference TRBV16 and TRBJ2-5 genes on either side, the full variable domain is GEEVAQTPKHLVRGEGQKAKLYCAPIKGHSYVFWYQQVLKNEFKFLISFQNENVFDETGMPKERFSAKCLPNSPCSLEIQATKLEDSAVYFCASSQSGGPQETQYFGPGTRLLVL.